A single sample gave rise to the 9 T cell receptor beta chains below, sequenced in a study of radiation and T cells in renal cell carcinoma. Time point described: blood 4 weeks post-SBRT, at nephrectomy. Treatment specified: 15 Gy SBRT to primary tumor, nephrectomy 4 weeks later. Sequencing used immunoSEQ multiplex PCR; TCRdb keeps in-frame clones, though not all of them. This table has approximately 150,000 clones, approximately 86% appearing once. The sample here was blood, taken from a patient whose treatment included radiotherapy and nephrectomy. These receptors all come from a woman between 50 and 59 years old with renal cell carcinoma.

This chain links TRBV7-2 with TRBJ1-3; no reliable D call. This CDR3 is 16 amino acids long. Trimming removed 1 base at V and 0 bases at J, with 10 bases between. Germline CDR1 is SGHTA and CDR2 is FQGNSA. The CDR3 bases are TGTGCCAGCAGCTTAGGTCCTCTGAACTCTGGAAACACCATATATTTT. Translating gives CASSLGPLNSGNTIYF.

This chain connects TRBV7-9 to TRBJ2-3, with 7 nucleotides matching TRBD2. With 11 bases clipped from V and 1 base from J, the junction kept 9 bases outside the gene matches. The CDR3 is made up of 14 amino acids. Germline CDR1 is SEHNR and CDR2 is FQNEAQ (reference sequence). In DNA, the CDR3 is TGTGCCGCACGCCCCGGACTAGGCACAGATACGCAGTATTTT. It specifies CAARPGLGTDTQYF.

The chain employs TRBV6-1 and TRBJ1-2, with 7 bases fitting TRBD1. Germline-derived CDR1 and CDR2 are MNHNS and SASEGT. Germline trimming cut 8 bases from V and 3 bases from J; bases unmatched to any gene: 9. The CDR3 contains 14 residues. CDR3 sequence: CASGRQGTDYGYTF. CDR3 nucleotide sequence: TGTGCCAGCGGGAGACAGGGAACAGACTATGGCTACACCTTC.

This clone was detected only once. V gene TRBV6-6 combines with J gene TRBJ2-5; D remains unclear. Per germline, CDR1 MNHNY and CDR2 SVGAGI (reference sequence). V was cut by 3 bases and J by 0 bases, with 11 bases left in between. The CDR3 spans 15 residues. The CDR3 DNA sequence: TGTGCCAGCAGTTATTGGCTTAGGTACCAAGAGACCCAGTACTTC. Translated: CASSYWLRYQETQYF.

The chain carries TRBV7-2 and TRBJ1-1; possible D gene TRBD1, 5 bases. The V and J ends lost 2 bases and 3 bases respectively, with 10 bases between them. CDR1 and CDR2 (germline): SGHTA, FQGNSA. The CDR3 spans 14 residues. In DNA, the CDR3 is TGTGCCAGCAGCTTAAAGGGGAGGGACACTGAAGCTTTCTTT. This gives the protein CASSLKGRDTEAFF.

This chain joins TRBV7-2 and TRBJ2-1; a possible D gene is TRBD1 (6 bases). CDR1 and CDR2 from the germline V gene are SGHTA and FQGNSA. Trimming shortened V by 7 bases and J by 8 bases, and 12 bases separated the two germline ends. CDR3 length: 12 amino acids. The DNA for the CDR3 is TGTGCCAGCAAACAGGGAATCGATGAGCAGTTCTTC. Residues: CASKQGIDEQFF.

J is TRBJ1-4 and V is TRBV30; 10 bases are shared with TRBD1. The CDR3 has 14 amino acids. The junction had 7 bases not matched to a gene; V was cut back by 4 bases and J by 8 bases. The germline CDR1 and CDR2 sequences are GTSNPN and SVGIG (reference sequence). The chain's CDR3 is CAWKEGTGAEKLFF. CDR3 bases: TGTGCCTGGAAGGAAGGGACAGGGGCCGAAAAACTGTTTTTT.

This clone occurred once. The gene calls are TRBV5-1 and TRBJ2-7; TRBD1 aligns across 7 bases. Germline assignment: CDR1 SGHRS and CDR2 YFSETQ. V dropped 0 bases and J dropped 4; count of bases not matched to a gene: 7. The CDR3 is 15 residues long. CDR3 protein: CASSLDTTGVYEQYF. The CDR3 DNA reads TGCGCCAGCAGCTTGGATACTACAGGGGTATACGAGCAGTACTTC.

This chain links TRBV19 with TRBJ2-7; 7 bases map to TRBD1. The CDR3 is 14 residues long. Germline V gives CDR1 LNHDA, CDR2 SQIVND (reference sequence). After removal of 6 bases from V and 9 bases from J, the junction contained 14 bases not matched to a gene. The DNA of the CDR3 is TGTGCCAGTAGCCTCGGGGACAGACTACGAGGGCAGTACTTC. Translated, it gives CASSLGDRLRGQYF.